This T cell receptor beta chain was recorded in a study of T cell repertoires in cytomegalovirus infection. The study, taken as a whole, reports: Adding up the frequency of public TCR beta families identified people who carried CMV plus the relevant HLA.

This clonotype has a count of ten or more. Its target is unknown. MiXCR was run by TCRdb on the reads, yielding one entry per CDR3 protein. The sample carries some 300,000 distinct CDR3 sequences, roughly 9.3% recorded once. Trimming took 5 bases from V and 3 from J, leaving 14 bases between them. Germline-derived CDR1 and CDR2 are SEHNR and FQNEAQ (reference sequence). There are 14 residues in the CDR3. The chain is built from TRBV7-9 and TRBJ2-7; TRBD1 is a possible D gene (5 bases). The source material was PBMCs. This TCR was recovered from a human donor in good health (CMV status not recorded). Some clones in this sample may be carry-over from other donors' samples. Here the CDR3 reads CASSPREGNYEQYV. The CDR3 DNA reads as TGTGCCAGCAGCCCCAGGGAAGGGAACTACGAGCAGTACGTC.